Sequencing of this T cell receptor (beta chain) was carried out in a study of shared clonotypes between healthy human individuals. Study-level background: The donor pool was made up of a couple of women and a few men aged 18 to 49.

About this clone: Its antigen is still unknown.

Execution of the assay was at deep level. The sorted-subset replicate PCRs were given about 200 ng DNA, which is 27,000 or so T cell genomes. Sequenced by immunoSEQ multiplex PCR; TCRdb stores in-frame clones only, minus some. The table records approximately 1,500,000 clones, 98% of them present only once. Findings of the study overall: Generally, naive subsets (rather than memory subsets) showed larger estimated richness.

CDR3 size: 15 residues. Germline V CDR1 and CDR2: LNHDA, SQIVND (reference sequence). Trimming cost V 4 bases and J 0 bases; bases outside gene matches: 4. Material: naive CD4+ T cells sorted from blood. Described subset: CD45RA+ positively selected. The chain carries TRBV19 and TRBJ2-7, with TRBD1 matching 9 bases. This TCR was sampled from a young man in good health. The CDR3 DNA follows: TGTGCCAGTAGTACGAAGGACAGGGGCTCCTACGAGCAGTACTTC. Its translation: CASSTKDRGSYEQYF.